The 16 T cell receptor beta chains in this list originate from one sample, sequenced in a study of neurological immune-mediated disorders (dated by TCRdb to between 2018 and 2021). Receptor amplification or capture employed 5' RACE. Reads for this sample came from an Illumina HiSeq 2500. TCRdb's own reprocessing of the public reads used fastp at Q25 and MiXCR and kept productive beta chains. Here each entry gathers all rows of one CDR3 protein and keeps the most common genes and DNA. Recorded for this sample are tens of thousands of distinct CDR3 sequences; 3.8% of them occurred a single time. Jointly, the top ten make up about 6.7% of the sample. Material: PBMCs. The receptors originated from a man aged 55 to 70 with multiple sclerosis.

At least ten counts were recorded for this clonotype. The genes are TRBV20-1 and TRBJ2-5; D gene ambiguous. Per germline, CDR1 DFQATT and CDR2 SNEGSKA (reference sequence). The CDR3 is 13 amino acids. V shed 0 bases and J shed 2 bases, with 7 bases lying between them. In DNA form, the CDR3 reads TGCAGTGCTAGAGATATGAGGCAAGAGACCCAGTACTTC. This encodes CSARDMRQETQYF.

This clonotype showed up many times. The chain employs TRBV20-1 and TRBJ1-1; a weak D match, TRBD1 (6 bases). Per germline, CDR1 DFQATT and CDR2 SNEGSKA (reference sequence). The V gene lost 3 bases and the J gene lost 1 base, with 36 bases spanning the gap. This CDR3 has 22 amino acids. The CDR3 here is CSASGQFRLSPGQREGNTEAFF. The CDR3 DNA reads TGCAGTGCTAGCGGCCAATTTCGCCTTTCTCCGGGACAACGGGAGGGGAACACTGAAGCTTTCTTT.

This chain joins TRBV20-1 and TRBJ1-3; D call uncertain. The germline V and J ends were trimmed by 3 bases and 10 bases, with 13 bases remaining between them. CDR3 length: 12 amino acids. Germline CDR1 is DFQATT and CDR2 is SNEGSKA (reference sequence). This CDR3 reads CSARVTRGTIYF. The CDR3 nucleotides are TGCAGTGCTAGGGTTACGAGAGGGACCATATATTTT.

This clonotype was detected many times. The rearrangement links TRBV6-2 or TRBV6-3 to TRBJ2-5; D uncertain. Germline V gene lookup returns CDR1 MNHEY and CDR2 SVGEGT. This CDR3 has 11 amino acids. The V end lost 6 bases, the J end lost 5 bases, and 7 bases lay between the germline ends. In DNA, the CDR3 is TGTGCCAGCAGCCAAAGTGAGACCCAGTACTTC. Protein product: CASSQSETQYF.

In this sample, this clonotype turned up a few times. The chain joins TRBV20-1 to TRBJ1-2; 10 nucleotides agree with TRBD1. The CDR3 sequence is 14 residues long. Germline V CDR1 and CDR2: DFQATT, SNEGSKA (reference sequence). Trimming at V came to 1 base and at J to 7 bases, leaving 6 bases not matched to a gene. CDR3 region: CSARAPGTGVGYTF. The CDR3 DNA reads as TGCAGTGCTAGAGCCCCGGGGACAGGGGTTGGCTACACCTTC.

This clonotype was found many times. The chain recombines TRBV14 with TRBJ2-2, with D perhaps assigned TRBD1 or TRBD2 (6 bases each). CDR1 and CDR2 from the germline V gene are SGHDN and FVKESK. The V end lost 1 base, the J end lost 7 bases, and 13 bases lay between the germline ends. This CDR3 has 15 amino acids. The CDR3 sequence: CASSQVLGGRGELFF. The CDR3 nucleotides are TGTGCCAGCAGCCAAGTCCTGGGGGGCCGCGGGGAGCTGTTTTTT.

In its sample, this clonotype was seen many times. The chain combines TRBV9 with TRBJ2-5; weak D call: TRBD2 (5 bases). Trimming took off 0 bases at V and 7 bases at J, with 13 bases between the two ends. The CDR3 is made up of 14 amino acids. CDR1 is SGDLS and CDR2 is YYNGEE in the germline V gene. The CDR3 sequence is CASSVGLRGGTQYF. In DNA, the CDR3 is TGTGCCAGCAGCGTAGGGCTTCGGGGTGGGACCCAGTACTTC.

This clonotype appeared many times. The chain couples TRBV7-9 to TRBJ2-5; TRBD2 might be the D (5 bases). CDR3 length: 15 residues. V was trimmed by 7 bases and J by 2 bases, leaving 17 bases between them. Germline CDR1 reads SEHNR; CDR2 reads FQNEAQ (reference sequence). The CDR3 reads CASTPIGMEQETQYF. In DNA form, the CDR3 reads TGTGCCAGCACCCCCATCGGGATGGAACAAGAGACCCAGTACTTC.

The chain joins TRBV20-1 to TRBJ2-5, with D maybe TRBD2 (6 bases). The germline CDR1 and CDR2 sequences are DFQATT and SNEGSKA (reference sequence). Trimming shortened V by 1 base and J by 13 bases, and 13 bases separated the two germline ends. CDR3 length: 11 residues. The chain's CDR3 is CSARVELRGYF. DNA of the CDR3: TGCAGTGCTAGAGTCGAGTTGCGGGGGTACTTC.

In this sample, this clonotype turned up many times. The genes are TRBV5-1 and TRBJ2-7; 9 bases are a match to TRBD1. CDR1 and CDR2 from the germline V gene are SGHRS and YFSETQ. The junction had 6 bases not matched to a gene; V was cut back by 4 bases and J by 7 bases. CDR3 size: 13 residues. CDR3 DNA sequence: TGCGCCAGCAGCCGGGGACAGGGTATAGAGCAGTACTTC. It yields the protein CASSRGQGIEQYF.

This clonotype has at least ten counts. The J gene is TRBJ2-3, the V gene TRBV11-2, with 9 nucleotides matching TRBD1. The CDR3 sequence is 16 residues long. The trim removed 5 bases at V and 7 bases at J, leaving 13 bases unmatched. CDR1 and CDR2 (germline): SGHAT, FQNNGV. CDR3 DNA sequence: TGTGCCAGCAGCACCAGAAGTCGACAGGGGGGAAATACGCAGTATTTT. This sequence encodes CASSTRSRQGGNTQYF.

This clonotype has ten or more counts. This chain connects TRBV14 to TRBJ2-1, with 9 nucleotides matching TRBD2. Germline trimming cut 1 base from V and 9 bases from J; bases unmatched to any gene: 4. The CDR3 runs to 14 residues. The germline gives CDR1 SGHDN, CDR2 FVKESK. The chain's CDR3 is CASSQVGLATEQFF. The DNA of the CDR3 is TGTGCCAGCAGCCAAGTGGGACTAGCTACTGAGCAGTTCTTC.

In this sample, this clonotype turned up many times. The rearrangement joins TRBV5-4 to TRBJ2-5, with 8 bases identical to TRBD2. Germline V CDR1 and CDR2: SGHNT, YYREEE (reference sequence). The ends lost 0 bases at V and 3 bases at J; junction bases unmatched: 4. The CDR3 runs 15 residues. The CDR3 DNA follows: TGTGCCAGCAGCTTGGATTACGGGGGGGAAGAGACCCAGTACTTC. Translation: CASSLDYGGEETQYF.

This clonotype showed up just a few times. The chain uses TRBV10-3 and TRBJ2-1; TRBD2 agrees at 9 bases. Germline loops: CDR1 ENHRY, CDR2 SYGVKD. The CDR3 totals 13 residues. With V trimmed by 6 bases and J by 9 bases, 6 bases remained unmatched. The CDR3 here is CAISPSGILEQFF. CDR3 sequence (DNA): TGTGCCATCAGCCCTAGCGGGATACTTGAGCAGTTCTTC.

Many counts were recorded for this clonotype. This chain joins TRBV15 and TRBJ1-1; D not resolved. The V gene lost 0 bases and the J gene lost 6 bases, with 5 bases spanning the gap. Looked up from germline, CDR1 is LNHNV and CDR2 is YYDKDF (reference sequence). The CDR3 sequence is 12 residues long. The CDR3 DNA follows: TGTGCCACCAGCAGAGATACAGCTGAAGCTTTCTTT. Encoded protein: CATSRDTAEAFF.

This clonotype was picked up many times. The chain is built from TRBV6-5 and TRBJ2-2, with TRBD2 matching 13 bases. After removal of 6 bases from V and 6 bases from J, the junction contained 10 bases not matched to a gene. In germline, CDR1 is MNHEY, CDR2 SVGAGI. CDR3 length: 17 amino acids. The CDR3 protein is CASSPTRLAGGPGELFF. Here the CDR3 DNA reads TGTGCCAGCAGCCCCACCCGACTAGCGGGAGGTCCCGGGGAGCTGTTTTTT.